These T cell receptor beta chains were read from a single sample in a study of identifying expanded T cells in peripheral blood. Sequencing was performed with immunoSEQ multiplex PCR; in TCRdb, only in-frame clones are kept and a portion is missing. Of some 93,000 clones in the sample, roughly 88% were seen once. The specimen sequenced was blood. These receptors came from a person aged 18 to 70 in good health. Each CDR3 is given with its conserved first and last residue. D genes are given only for firm matches. A row's size may be missing; if present it is once, few, many or a size class.

J gene,V gene,clone size,D gene,CDR3 DNA,CDR3 protein
TRBJ1-1,TRBV12-5,.,.,TGTGCTAGTGGTTTGGTAGCCGCAGGGGAAAACACTGAAGCTTTCTTT,CASGLVAAGENTEAFF
TRBJ2-6,TRBV7-9,.,.,TGTGCCAGCAGCTTAGTTAACTATTCAGTGGGGGCCAACGTCCTGACTTTC,CASSLVNYSVGANVLTF
TRBJ1-1,TRBV10-3,once,.,TGTGCCATCAAGGGGGGGATGAGTACTGGGAGGAACACTGAAGCTTTCTTT,CAIKGGMSTGRNTEAFF
TRBJ2-5,TRBV14,.,.,TGTGCCAGCAGCCAAGGGGCGCGTTCGGAGACCCAGTACTTC,CASSQGARSETQYF
TRBJ1-2,TRBV7-9,.,.,TGTGCCAGCAGCTCACTACAGGGTGGGATTAACTATGGCTACACCTTC,CASSSLQGGINYGYTF
TRBJ1-2,TRBV12-5,.,.,TGTGCTAGTGGTTTAGAGGGGGTACAGGGTTTGGCTAACTATGGCTACACCTTC,CASGLEGVQGLANYGYTF
TRBJ2-3,TRBV6-6,.,.,TGTGCCAGCAGTTACTTACGGCAGGGCCCCACAGATACGCAGTATTTT,CASSYLRQGPTDTQYF
TRBJ1-2,TRBV13,.,.,TGTGCCAGCAGCTTAGAAGGGCGGAGTGGCTACACCTTC,CASSLEGRSGYTF
TRBJ2-7,TRBV29-1,.,TRBD1,TGCAGCGTTGAGGGGACAGGGGGCGGGGAGCAGTACTTC,CSVEGTGGGEQYF
TRBJ1-3,TRBV19,.,.,TGTGCCAGTAGTATCGAGTCGTCTGGAAACACCATATATTTT,CASSIESSGNTIYF
TRBJ1-1,TRBV12-5,.,TRBD1,TGTGCTAGTGGTTTGGGGACAGGGGGCACTGAAGCTTTCTTT,CASGLGTGGTEAFF
TRBJ1-5,TRBV4-2,.,.,TGTGCCAGCAGCCAAACCGGAGCAGATAGCAATCAGCCCCAGCATTTT,CASSQTGADSNQPQHF
TRBJ1-4,TRBV19,.,TRBD1,TGTGCCAGTAGTGACAGGGCGGGTGAAAAACTGTTTTTT,CASSDRAGEKLFF
TRBJ2-7,TRBV18,.,.,TGTGCCAGCTCACCACCGCGCGACAGGACGGATACCTACGAGCAGTACTTC,CASSPPRDRTDTYEQYF
TRBJ1-3,TRBV19,.,TRBD1,TGTGCCAGTAGTAGAAGACAAGGGGGCACCTCTGGAAACACCATATATTTT,CASSRRQGGTSGNTIYF
TRBJ2-1,TRBV9,.,.,TGTGCCAGCAGCGTAGCTCAAAGTCAACTGGGAGAGCAGTTCTTC,CASSVAQSQLGEQFF
TRBJ2-7,TRBV21-1,.,.,TGTGCCAGCAGCAAGGGGAGTAGGGGTTACGAGCAGTACTTC,CASSKGSRGYEQYF
TRBJ2-3,TRBV13,.,TRBD1,TGTGCCAGCAGAGGGACAGAGGTTGGAGATACGCAGTATTTT,CASRGTEVGDTQYF
TRBJ2-5,TRBV7-2,.,TRBD2,TGTGCCAGGACTAGCGGGAGGGGTCAAGAGACCCAGTACTTC,CARTSGRGQETQYF
TRBJ1-5,TRBV9,once,.,TGTGCCAGCAGCGGCGGACAAGAACCTTATCAGCCCCAGCATTTT,CASSGGQEPYQPQHF
TRBJ2-1,TRBV5-4,once,TRBD2,TGTGCCAGCAGTCCCGGGACTAGCTACAATGAGCAGTTCTTC,CASSPGTSYNEQFF
TRBJ2-5,TRBV2,.,TRBD2,TGTGCCAGCAATGTCATGACTAGCGTCCAGACCCAGTACTTC,CASNVMTSVQTQYF